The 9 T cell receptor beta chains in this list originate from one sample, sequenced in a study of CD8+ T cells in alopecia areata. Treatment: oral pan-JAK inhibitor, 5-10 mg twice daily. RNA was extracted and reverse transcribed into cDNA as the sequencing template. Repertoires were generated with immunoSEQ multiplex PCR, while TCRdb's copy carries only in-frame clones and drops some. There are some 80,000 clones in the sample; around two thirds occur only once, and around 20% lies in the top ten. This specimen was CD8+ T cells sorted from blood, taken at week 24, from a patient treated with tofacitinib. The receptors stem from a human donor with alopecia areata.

CDR3 residues: CASSNFRDGYTF. CDR3 nucleotide sequence: TGTGCCAGCAGCAATTTCAGGGATGGCTACACCTTC. V and J are TRBV4-2 and TRBJ1-2, with TRBD1 as a possible D gene (5 bases). Looked up from germline, CDR1 is LGHNA and CDR2 is YNFKEQ. Trimming removed 5 bases at V and 6 bases at J, with 10 bases between. The CDR3 contains 12 residues.

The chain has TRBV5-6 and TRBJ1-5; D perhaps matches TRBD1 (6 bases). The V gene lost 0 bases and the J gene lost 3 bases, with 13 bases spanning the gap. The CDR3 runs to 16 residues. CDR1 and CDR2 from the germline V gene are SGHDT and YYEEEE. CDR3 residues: CASSLGTGTFNQPQHF. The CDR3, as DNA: TGTGCCAGCAGCTTGGGTACAGGGACTTTCAATCAGCCCCAGCATTTT.

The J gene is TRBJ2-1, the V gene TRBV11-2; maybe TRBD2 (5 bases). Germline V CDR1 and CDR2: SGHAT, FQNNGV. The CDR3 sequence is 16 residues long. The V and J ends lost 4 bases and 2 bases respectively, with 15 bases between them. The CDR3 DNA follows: TGTGCCAGCAGCTCCCCACCGAAGGGAGCCTACAATGAGCAGTTCTTC. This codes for CASSSPPKGAYNEQFF. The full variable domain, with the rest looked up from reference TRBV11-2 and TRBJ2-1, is EAGVAQSPRYKIIEKRQSVAFWCNPISGHATLYWYQQILGQGPKLLIQFQNNGVVDDSQLPKDRFSAERLKGVDSTLKIQPAKLEDSAVYLCASSSPPKGAYNEQFFGPGTRLTVL.

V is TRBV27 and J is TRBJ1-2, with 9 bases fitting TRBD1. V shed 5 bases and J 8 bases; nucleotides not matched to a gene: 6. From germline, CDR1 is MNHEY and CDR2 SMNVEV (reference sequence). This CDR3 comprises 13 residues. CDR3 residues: CASSGGTGRGYTF. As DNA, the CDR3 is TGTGCCAGCAGTGGCGGGACAGGGAGAGGCTACACCTTC.

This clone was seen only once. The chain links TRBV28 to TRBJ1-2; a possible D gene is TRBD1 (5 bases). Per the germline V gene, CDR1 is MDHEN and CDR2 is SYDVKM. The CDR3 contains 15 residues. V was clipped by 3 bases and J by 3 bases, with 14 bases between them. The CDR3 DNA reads TGTGCCAGCAGTTTGTGGCAGGGCGAGGACTATGGCTACACCTTC. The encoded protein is CASSLWQGEDYGYTF.

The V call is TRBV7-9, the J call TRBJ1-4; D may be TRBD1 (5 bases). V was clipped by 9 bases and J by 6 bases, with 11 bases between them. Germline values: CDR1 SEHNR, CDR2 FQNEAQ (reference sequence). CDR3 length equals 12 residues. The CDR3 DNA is TGTGCCAGTGGGGGGATTGATGAAAAACTGTTTTTT. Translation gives CASGGIDEKLFF.

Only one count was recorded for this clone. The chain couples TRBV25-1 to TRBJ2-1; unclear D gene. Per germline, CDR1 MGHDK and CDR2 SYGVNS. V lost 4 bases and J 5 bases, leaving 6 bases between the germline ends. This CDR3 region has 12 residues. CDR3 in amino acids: CASSAAHNEQFF. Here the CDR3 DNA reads TGTGCCAGCAGTGCGGCCCACAATGAGCAGTTCTTC.

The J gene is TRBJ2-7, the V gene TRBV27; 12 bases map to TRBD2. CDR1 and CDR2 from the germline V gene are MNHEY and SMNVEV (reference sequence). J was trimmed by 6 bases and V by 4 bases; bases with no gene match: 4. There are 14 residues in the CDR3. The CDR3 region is CASSSRTSGIEQYF. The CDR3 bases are TGTGCCAGCAGTTCGCGGACTAGCGGGATCGAGCAGTACTTC.

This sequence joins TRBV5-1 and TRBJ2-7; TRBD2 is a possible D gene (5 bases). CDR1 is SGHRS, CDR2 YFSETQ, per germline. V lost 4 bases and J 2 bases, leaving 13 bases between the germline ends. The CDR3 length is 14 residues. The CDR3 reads CASSAYAGTYEQYF. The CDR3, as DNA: TGCGCCAGCAGCGCATACGCCGGGACCTACGAGCAGTACTTC. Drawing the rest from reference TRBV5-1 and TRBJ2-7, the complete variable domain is KAGVTQTPRYLIKTRGQQVTLSCSPISGHRSVSWYQQTPGQGLQFLFEYFSETQRNKGNFPGRFSGRQFSNSRSEMNVSTLELGDSALYLCASSAYAGTYEQYFGPGTRLTVT.